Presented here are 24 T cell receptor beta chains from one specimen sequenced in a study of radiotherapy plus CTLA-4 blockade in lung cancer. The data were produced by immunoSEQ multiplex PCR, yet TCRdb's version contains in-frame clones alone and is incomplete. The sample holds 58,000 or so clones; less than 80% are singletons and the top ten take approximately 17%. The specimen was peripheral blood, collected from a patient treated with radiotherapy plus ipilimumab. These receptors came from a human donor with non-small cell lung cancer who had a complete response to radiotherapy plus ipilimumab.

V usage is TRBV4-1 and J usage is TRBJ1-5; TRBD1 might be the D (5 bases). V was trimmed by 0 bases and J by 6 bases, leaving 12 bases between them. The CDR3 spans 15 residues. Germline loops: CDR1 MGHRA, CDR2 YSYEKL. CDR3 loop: CASSQEFSTGQPQHF. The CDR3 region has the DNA TGCGCCAGCAGCCAAGAATTCTCAACAGGTCAGCCCCAGCATTTT.

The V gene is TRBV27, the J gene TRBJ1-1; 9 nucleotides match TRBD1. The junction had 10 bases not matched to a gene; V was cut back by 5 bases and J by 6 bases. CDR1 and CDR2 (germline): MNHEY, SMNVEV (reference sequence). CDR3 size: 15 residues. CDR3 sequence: CASSPTVNRGPEAFF. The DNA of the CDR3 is TGTGCCAGCAGTCCAACCGTGAACAGGGGGCCTGAAGCTTTCTTT.

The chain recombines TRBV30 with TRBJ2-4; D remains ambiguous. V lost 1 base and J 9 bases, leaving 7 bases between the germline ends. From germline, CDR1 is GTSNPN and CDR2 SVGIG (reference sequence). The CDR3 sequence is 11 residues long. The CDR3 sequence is CAWSGATIQYF. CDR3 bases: TGTGCCTGGAGTGGGGCGACCATTCAGTACTTC.

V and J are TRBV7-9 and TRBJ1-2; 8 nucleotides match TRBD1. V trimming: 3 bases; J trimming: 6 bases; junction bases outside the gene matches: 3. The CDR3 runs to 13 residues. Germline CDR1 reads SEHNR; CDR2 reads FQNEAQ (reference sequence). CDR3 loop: CASSLDRDHGYTF. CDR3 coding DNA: TGTGCCAGCAGCTTGGACAGGGACCATGGCTACACCTTC.

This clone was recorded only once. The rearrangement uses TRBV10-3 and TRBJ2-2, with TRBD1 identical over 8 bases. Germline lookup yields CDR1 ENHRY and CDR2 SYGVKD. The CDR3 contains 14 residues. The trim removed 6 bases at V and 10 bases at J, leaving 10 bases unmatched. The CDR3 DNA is TGTGCCATCAGACGGGGACAGGAGTCCGAGGAGCTGTTTTTT. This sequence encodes CAIRRGQESEELFF.

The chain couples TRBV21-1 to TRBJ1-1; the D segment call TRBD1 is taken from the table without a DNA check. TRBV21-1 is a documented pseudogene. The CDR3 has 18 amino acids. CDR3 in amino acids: CASSKARSEPKGDTEAFF. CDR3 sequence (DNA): TGTGCCAGCAGCAAAGCTCGATCCGAGCCAAAGGGGGACACTGAAGCTTTCTTT.

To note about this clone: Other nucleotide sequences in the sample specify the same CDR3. This CDR3 is CASSLGGGSRIDRRTEAFF. CDR3 coding DNA: TGTGCCAGCAGCTTGGGAGGAGGTTCCAGAATCGACCGCCGCACTGAAGCTTTCTTT. The chain uses TRBV7-8 and TRBJ1-1; D gene ambiguous. Per germline, CDR1 SGHVS and CDR2 FQNEAQ. The CDR3 runs to 19 residues. V shed 3 bases and J shed 4 bases, with 27 bases lying between them.

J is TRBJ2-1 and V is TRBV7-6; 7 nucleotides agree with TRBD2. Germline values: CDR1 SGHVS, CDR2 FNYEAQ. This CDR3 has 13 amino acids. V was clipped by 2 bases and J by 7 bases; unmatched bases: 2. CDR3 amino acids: CASSLSGVNEQFF. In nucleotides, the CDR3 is TGTGCCAGCAGCTTAAGCGGGGTTAATGAGCAGTTCTTC. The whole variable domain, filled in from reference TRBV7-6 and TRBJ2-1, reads GAGVSQSPRYKVTKRGQDVALRCDPISGHVSLYWYRQALGQGPEFLTYFNYEAQQDKSGLPNDRFSAERPEGSISTLTIQRTEQRDSAMYRCASSLSGVNEQFFGPGTRLTVL.

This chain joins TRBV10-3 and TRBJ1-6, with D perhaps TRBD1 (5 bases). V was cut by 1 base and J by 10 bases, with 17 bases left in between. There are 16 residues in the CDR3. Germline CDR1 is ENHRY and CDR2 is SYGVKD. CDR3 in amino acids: CAISEWGTLQRSPLHF. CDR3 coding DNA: TGTGCCATCAGTGAGTGGGGGACTCTTCAAAGATCACCCCTCCACTTT.

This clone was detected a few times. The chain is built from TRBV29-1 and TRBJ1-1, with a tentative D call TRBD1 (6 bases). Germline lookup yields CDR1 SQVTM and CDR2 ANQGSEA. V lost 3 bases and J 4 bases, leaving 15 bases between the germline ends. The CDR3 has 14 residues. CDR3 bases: TGCAGCGTTGAGGCAGGGGTGATCGGCACTGAAGCTTTCTTT. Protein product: CSVEAGVIGTEAFF.

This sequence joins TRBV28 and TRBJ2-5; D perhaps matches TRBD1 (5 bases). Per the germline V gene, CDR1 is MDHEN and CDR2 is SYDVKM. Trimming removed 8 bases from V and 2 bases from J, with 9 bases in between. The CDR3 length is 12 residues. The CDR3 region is CASRQLQETQYF. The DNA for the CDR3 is TGTGCCAGCCGACAGCTACAAGAGACCCAGTACTTC.

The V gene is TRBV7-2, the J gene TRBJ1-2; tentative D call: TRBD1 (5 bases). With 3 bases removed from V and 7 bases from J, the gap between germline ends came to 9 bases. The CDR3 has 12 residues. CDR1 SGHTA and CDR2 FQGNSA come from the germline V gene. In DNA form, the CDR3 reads TGTGCCAGCAGCTTGGGGGGAGGTGGCTACACCTTC. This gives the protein CASSLGGGGYTF.

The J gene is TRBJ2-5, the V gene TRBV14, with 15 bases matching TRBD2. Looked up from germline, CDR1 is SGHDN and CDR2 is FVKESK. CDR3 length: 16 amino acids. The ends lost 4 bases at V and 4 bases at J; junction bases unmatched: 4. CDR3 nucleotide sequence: TGTGCCAGCAGCCCAGGGGGACTAGCGGGAGGAGAGACCCAGTACTTC. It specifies CASSPGGLAGGETQYF.

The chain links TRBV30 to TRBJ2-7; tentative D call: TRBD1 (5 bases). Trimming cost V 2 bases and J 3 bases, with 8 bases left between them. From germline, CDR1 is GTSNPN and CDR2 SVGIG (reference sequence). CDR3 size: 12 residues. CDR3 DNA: TGTGCCTGGAGTAAGGGGATCTACGAGCAGTACTTC. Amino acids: CAWSKGIYEQYF. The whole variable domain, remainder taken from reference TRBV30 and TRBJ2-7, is SQTIHQWPATLVQPVGSPLSLECTVEGTSNPNLYWYRQAAGRGLQLLFYSVGIGQISSEVPQNLSASRPQDRQFILSSKKLLLSDSGFYLCAWSKGIYEQYFGPGTRLTVT.

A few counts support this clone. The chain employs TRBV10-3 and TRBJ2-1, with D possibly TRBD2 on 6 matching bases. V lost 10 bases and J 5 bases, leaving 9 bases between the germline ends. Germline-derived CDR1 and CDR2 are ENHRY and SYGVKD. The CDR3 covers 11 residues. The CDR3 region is CATGLDNEQFF. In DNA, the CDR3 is TGTGCCACGGGACTTGACAATGAGCAGTTCTTC.

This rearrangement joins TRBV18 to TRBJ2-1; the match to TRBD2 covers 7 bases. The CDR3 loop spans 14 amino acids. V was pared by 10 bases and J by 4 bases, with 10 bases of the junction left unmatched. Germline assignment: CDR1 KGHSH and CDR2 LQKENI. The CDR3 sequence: CATRWGGVYNEQFF. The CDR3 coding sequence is TGTGCCACCCGATGGGGGGGGGTATACAATGAGCAGTTCTTC.

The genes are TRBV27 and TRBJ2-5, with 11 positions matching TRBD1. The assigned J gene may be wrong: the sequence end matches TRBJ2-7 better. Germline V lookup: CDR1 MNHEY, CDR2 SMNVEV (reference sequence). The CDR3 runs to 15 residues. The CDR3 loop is CASSFLDRGPYEQYF. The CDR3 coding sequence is TGTGCCAGCAGTTTTCTGGACAGGGGGCCCTACGAGCAGTACTTC.

CDR3 residues: CASAREADQETQYF. For the CDR3, the DNA is TGTGCCAGTGCCCGGGAGGCTGATCAAGAGACCCAGTACTTC. The V and J genes are TRBV2 and TRBJ2-5; 7 bases are a match to TRBD2. With V trimmed by 9 bases and J by 2 bases, 9 bases remained unmatched. The CDR3 totals 14 residues. CDR1 and CDR2 from the germline V gene are SNHLY and FYNNEI.

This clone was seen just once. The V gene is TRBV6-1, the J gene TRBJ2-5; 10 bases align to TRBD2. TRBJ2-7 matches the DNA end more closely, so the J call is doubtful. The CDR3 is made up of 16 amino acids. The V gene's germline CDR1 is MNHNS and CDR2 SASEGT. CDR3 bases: TGTGCCAGCAGTGGGGGTTCCGGGACTAGCGCCTACGAGCAGTACTTC. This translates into CASSGGSGTSAYEQYF.

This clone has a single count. The CDR3 nucleotides are TGTGCCAGCAGCCCCGGGACAGGACCTAGCTCCTACGAGCAGTACTTC. Encoded protein: CASSPGTGPSSYEQYF. J is TRBJ2-7 and V is TRBV5-4, with 8 bases that match TRBD1. This CDR3 is 16 amino acids long. The J segment lost 0 bases and the V segment lost 4 bases, leaving 9 bases of the junction unmatched. The germline V gene encodes CDR1 SGHNT and CDR2 YYREEE (reference sequence). Full variable domain (outside the CDR3, taken from reference TRBV5-4 and TRBJ2-7): ETGVTQSPTHLIKTRGQQVTLRCSSQSGHNTVSWYQQALGQGPQFIFQYYREEENGRGNFPPRFSGLQFPNYSSELNVNALELDDSALYLCASSPGTGPSSYEQYFGPGTRLTVT.

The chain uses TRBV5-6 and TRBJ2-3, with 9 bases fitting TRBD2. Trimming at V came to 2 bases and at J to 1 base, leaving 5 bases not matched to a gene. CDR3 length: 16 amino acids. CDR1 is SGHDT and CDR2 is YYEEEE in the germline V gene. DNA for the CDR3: TGTGCCAGCAGCTTAGCGGGGGGCCCTCGCACAGATACGCAGTATTTT. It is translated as CASSLAGGPRTDTQYF.

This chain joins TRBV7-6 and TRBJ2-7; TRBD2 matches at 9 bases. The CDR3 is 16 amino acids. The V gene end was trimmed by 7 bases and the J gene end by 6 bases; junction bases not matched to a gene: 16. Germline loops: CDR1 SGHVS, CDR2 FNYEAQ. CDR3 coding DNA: TGTGCCAGCAACCCAGGGGTCGTAGCGGGAGAGACCGAGCAGTACGTC. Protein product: CASNPGVVAGETEQYV.

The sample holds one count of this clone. CDR3 coding DNA: TGTGCCAGCAGCTTAGAGCCCAATGAGCAGTTCTTC. Translation gives CASSLEPNEQFF. V gene TRBV7-2 combines with J gene TRBJ2-1; D remains ambiguous. The germline V and J ends were trimmed by 1 base and 6 bases, with 4 bases remaining between them. This CDR3 has 12 amino acids. Germline V CDR1 and CDR2: SGHTA, FQGNSA.

The CDR3 coding sequence is TGTGCCAGCTCACCGTGGACAGGGACGAACACTGAAGCTTTCTTT. This encodes CASSPWTGTNTEAFF. This sequence joins TRBV18 and TRBJ1-1, with 8 bases matching TRBD1. This CDR3 contains 15 residues. Germline V lookup: CDR1 KGHSH, CDR2 LQKENI. V trimming: 3 bases; J trimming: 1 base; junction bases outside the gene matches: 4.